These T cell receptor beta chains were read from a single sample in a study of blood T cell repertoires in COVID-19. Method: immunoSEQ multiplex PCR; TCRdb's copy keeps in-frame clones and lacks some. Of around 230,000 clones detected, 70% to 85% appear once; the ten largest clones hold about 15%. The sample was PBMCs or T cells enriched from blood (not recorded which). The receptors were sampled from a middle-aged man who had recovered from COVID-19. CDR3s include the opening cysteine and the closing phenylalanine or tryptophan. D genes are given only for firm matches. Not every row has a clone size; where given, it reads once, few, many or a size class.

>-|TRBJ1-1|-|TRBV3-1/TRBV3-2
TGTGCCAGCAGCCAAGATACACCCGGGGAAGCTTTCTTT
CASSQDTPGEAFF
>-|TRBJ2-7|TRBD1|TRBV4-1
TGCGCCAGCAGCTGGGGGACAGGAACCTACGAGCAGTACTTC
CASSWGTGTYEQYF
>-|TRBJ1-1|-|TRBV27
TGTGCCAGCAGCTATAGACTGGCGAACACTGAAGCTTTCTTT
CASSYRLANTEAFF
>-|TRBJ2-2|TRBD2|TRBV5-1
TGCGCCAGCAGCCCACGGGTAGCGGGAAACACCGGGGAGCTGTTTTTT
CASSPRVAGNTGELFF
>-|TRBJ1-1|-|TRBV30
TGTGCCTGGAGTTCGGAGGGCCTAGGGGTCACTGAAGCTTTCTTT
CAWSSEGLGVTEAFF
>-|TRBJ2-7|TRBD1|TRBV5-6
TGTGCCAGCAGCTTTGACCGGGACAGGGAATACTTC
CASSFDRDREYF
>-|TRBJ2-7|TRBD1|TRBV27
TGTGCCAGCAGTCCTCGGGACAGGCCCTCCGAGCAGTACTTC
CASSPRDRPSEQYF
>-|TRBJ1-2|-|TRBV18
TGTGCCAGCTCACCCGGGACTGACCACTATGGCTACACCTTC
CASSPGTDHYGYTF
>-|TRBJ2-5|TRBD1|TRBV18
TGTGCCAGCTCACCAGAGGCCAACAGGGGTGAGACCCAGTACTTC
CASSPEANRGETQYF
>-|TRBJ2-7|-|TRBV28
TGTGCCAGCAGTTTATCGTCCAGGTCCTCCTACGAGCAGTACTTC
CASSLSSRSSYEQYF
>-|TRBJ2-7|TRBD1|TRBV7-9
TGTGCCAGCAGCTGGCACACGGGACAGGGTACCGAGCAGTACTTC
CASSWHTGQGTEQYF
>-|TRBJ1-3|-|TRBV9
TGTGCCAGCAGCGTAGTGGGGGAGGCTGGAAACACCATATATTTT
CASSVVGEAGNTIYF
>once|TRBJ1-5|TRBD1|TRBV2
TGTGCCAGCAGCGATTACAGGGGCGGACAGCCCCAGCATTTT
CASSDYRGGQPQHF
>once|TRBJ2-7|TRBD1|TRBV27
TGTGCCAGCAGTGAGGGGACAGGGGGCTCCTACGAGCAGTACTTC
CASSEGTGGSYEQYF
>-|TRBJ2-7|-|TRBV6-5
TGTGCCAGCAGTTACTCCTCTGGGAGTTACTACGAGCAGTACTTC
CASSYSSGSYYEQYF
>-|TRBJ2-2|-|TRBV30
TGTGCCTGGACCATAGTCGGGGTCACCGGGGAGCTGTTTTTT
CAWTIVGVTGELFF
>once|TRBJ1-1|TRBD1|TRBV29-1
TGCAGCGCTGGACAGGGGGTGACTGAAGCTTTCTTT
CSAGQGVTEAFF
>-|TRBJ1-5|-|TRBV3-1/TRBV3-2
TGTGCCAGCAGCCCACAGTGGGGCAATCAGCCCCAGCATTTT
CASSPQWGNQPQHF
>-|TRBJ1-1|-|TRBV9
TGTGCCAGCAGCGTAGGGCAGGACACTGAAGCTTTCTTT
CASSVGQDTEAFF
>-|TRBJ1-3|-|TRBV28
TGTGCCAGCAGTTCTCAGGGGCTGGTCTGGGGAACCATATATTTT
CASSSQGLVWGTIYF
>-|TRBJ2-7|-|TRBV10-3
TGTGCCATCAGTGCGAGGTTAAGTGACGAGCAGTACTTC
CAISARLSDEQYF
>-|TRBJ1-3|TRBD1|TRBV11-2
TGTGCCAGCAGCTCCAGACAGGGCTCTGGAAACACCATATATTTT
CASSSRQGSGNTIYF
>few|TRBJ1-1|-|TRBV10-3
TGTGCCATCAGTGCTCAGGGTGATGGTACTGAAGCTTTCTTT
CAISAQGDGTEAFF
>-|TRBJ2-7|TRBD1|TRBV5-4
TGTGCCAGCAGCTTGGTGGCGGGACAGGGTAGGGACGAGCAGTACTTC
CASSLVAGQGRDEQYF
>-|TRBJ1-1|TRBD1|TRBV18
TGTGCCAGCTCACCCGGACAGGGAGAAACTGAAGCTTTCTTT
CASSPGQGETEAFF
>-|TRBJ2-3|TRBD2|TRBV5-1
TGCGCCAGCAAAGTAGCGGGGGCACCCACAGATACGCAGTATTTT
CASKVAGAPTDTQYF
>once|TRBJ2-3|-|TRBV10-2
TGCGCCAGCAGTGTGGCGGGTAGGTTTCAAGATACGCAGTATTTT
CASSVAGRFQDTQYF
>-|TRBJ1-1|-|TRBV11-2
TGTGCCAGCAGCCCACGCACGGGGGGGAACACTGAAGCTTTCTTT
CASSPRTGGNTEAFF
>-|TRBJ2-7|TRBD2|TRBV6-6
TGTGCCAGCAGTTACCTGCTAAGCGGGGTCTCCTACGAGCAGTACTTC
CASSYLLSGVSYEQYF
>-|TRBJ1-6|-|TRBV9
TGTGCCAGCAGCGTAGGTGGCGGGGTTTCACCCCTCCACTTT
CASSVGGGVSPLHF
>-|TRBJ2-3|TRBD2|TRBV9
TGTGCCAGCAGCCCCCGGACTAGCTCAGGCACAGATACGCAGTATTTT
CASSPRTSSGTDTQYF
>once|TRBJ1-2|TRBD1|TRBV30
TGTGCCTGGTCCGCCGGGACAGGCCATGGCTACACCTTC
CAWSAGTGHGYTF
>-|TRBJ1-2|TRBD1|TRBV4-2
TGTGCCAGCAGCCAAGCTCTGGGACAGTCCTATGGCTACACCTTC
CASSQALGQSYGYTF
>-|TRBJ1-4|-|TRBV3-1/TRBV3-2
TGTGCCAGCAGCCAAACTCAGCGGGGAAAACTGTTTTTT
CASSQTQRGKLFF
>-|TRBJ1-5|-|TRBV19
TGTGCCAGTACTATCCCACAGGGTGGGTTTCACGCCCAGCATTTT
CASTIPQGGFHAQHF